The table lists the clone carrying this TCR beta chain with a few counts. These data are taken from a study of T cells in Graves' hyperthyroidism and ophthalmopathy. The source material, RNA transcripts, was used to amplify TCR beta CDR3 regions. The HTBI primer set drove a first-round RT-PCR of the TCR CDR3. TCRdb passed the multiplex PCR reads through MiXCR, listing each CDR3 protein once. Among 370,000 or so distinct CDR3 sequences listed, 20% to 25% were seen once. The hyperthyroidism patients had all been newly diagnosed, and their disease duration was under 2 months. Their ages ranged from 18 to 65 years. Per the germline V gene, CDR1 is WNHNN and CDR2 is SYGVQD (reference sequence). This CDR3 is built from 13 residues. V dropped 4 bases and J dropped 10 bases, with 14 bases sitting between them.

The clonotype originates from a man aged 50 to 60 with Graves' hyperthyroidism. Sequenced: blood. The V call is TRBV10-1, the J call TRBJ2-1; no firm D call. DNA for the CDR3: TGCGCCAGCAGTGGAGTCCGTACGGGCGAGCAGTTCTTC. It encodes CASSGVRTGEQFF.